The 10 T cell receptor beta chains reported below all come from one sample, sequenced in a study of cytomegalovirus exposure and HLA in healthy donors. The primer mix had 60 Vbeta and 13 Jbeta primers. The data were produced by immunoSEQ multiplex PCR, yet TCRdb's version contains in-frame clones alone and is incomplete. The profile covers 150,000 to 200,000 clones, with approximately 80% appearing a single time and roughly 6.3% taken by the ten largest. Sequencing input: PBMCs. These receptor sequences come from a male donor in good health and CMV-seropositive.

This CDR3 is CASQLVGLSPGELFF. CDR3 nucleotide sequence: TGTGCCAGCCAACTTGTGGGACTATCCCCGGGGGAGCTGTTTTTT. This chain links TRBV27 with TRBJ2-2, with 7 bases identical to TRBD2. Trimming cost V 8 bases and J 8 bases; bases outside gene matches: 14. The CDR3 totals 15 residues. CDR1 MNHEY and CDR2 SMNVEV come from the germline V gene (reference sequence).

This clone was seen a few times. In DNA form, the CDR3 reads TGTGCCAGCAGTTACAGCTCAGGGGGCAATCAGCCCCAGCATTTT. This codes for CASSYSSGGNQPQHF. J is TRBJ1-5 and V is TRBV27, with D possibly TRBD1 on 6 matching bases. The CDR3 loop spans 15 amino acids. Trimming stripped 4 bases from V and 2 bases from J, with 12 bases between. Per the germline V gene, CDR1 is MNHEY and CDR2 is SMNVEV (reference sequence).

The rearrangement links TRBV18 to TRBJ1-4, with 8 nucleotides matching TRBD1. The V segment lost 3 bases and the J segment 10 bases; nucleotides outside the gene matches: 10. Germline CDR1 is KGHSH and CDR2 is LQKENI. The CDR3 consists of 15 residues. Written as DNA, the CDR3 is TGTGCCAGCTCACCGGACCAGGGGGCGGGTGGAAAACTGTTTTTT. This encodes CASSPDQGAGGKLFF. Full variable domain (rest looked up from reference TRBV18 and TRBJ1-4): NAGVMQNPRHLVRRRGQEARLRCSPMKGHSHVYWYRQLPEEGLKFMVYLQKENIIDESGMPKERFSAEFPKEGPSILRIQQVVRGDSAAYFCASSPDQGAGGKLFFGSGTQLSVL.

This clone occurred once. The genes are TRBV19 and TRBJ2-3, with D hard to call. The germline CDR1 and CDR2 sequences are LNHDA and SQIVND (reference sequence). The CDR3 is 12 amino acids. Deletions cut 5 bases from V and 3 bases from J, with 6 bases between. The DNA of the CDR3 is TGTGCCAGTAGTCTCCGGACAGATACGCAGTATTTT. Protein product: CASSLRTDTQYF.

CDR3 in amino acids: CASSSGTYNEQFF. In DNA form, the CDR3 reads TGTGCCAGTAGTAGCGGGACCTACAATGAGCAGTTCTTC. V and J are TRBV19 and TRBJ2-1, with D possibly being TRBD2 (6 bases). CDR1 and CDR2 from the germline V gene are LNHDA and SQIVND (reference sequence). The CDR3 covers 13 residues. The V gene lost 4 bases and the J gene lost 2 bases, with 6 bases spanning the gap.

This chain joins TRBV28 and TRBJ1-5, with unresolved D. The CDR3 sequence is 14 residues long. Looked up from germline, CDR1 is MDHEN and CDR2 is SYDVKM. Between the trimmed V and J ends, which lost 9 bases and 0 bases, there was a span of 12 bases. CDR3 in amino acids: CASHTSNSNQPQHF. The CDR3 DNA reads TGTGCCAGTCATACCTCTAATAGCAATCAGCCCCAGCATTTT.

The V gene is TRBV29-1, the J gene TRBJ2-1; 8 bases are a match to TRBD2. The germline gives CDR1 SQVTM, CDR2 ANQGSEA. The CDR3 runs to 16 residues. The ends lost 4 bases at V and 5 bases at J; junction bases unmatched: 13. This CDR3 is CSVGVGLAGFNNEQFF. The CDR3 DNA is TGCAGCGTTGGGGTTGGTCTAGCGGGTTTTAACAATGAGCAGTTCTTC.

The chain uses TRBV4-1 and TRBJ1-5; unclear D gene. The CDR3 runs 17 residues. Trimming cost V 1 base and J 4 bases, with 17 bases left between them. CDR1 is MGHRA and CDR2 is YSYEKL in the germline V gene. The CDR3 loop is CASSQVDTMRRNQPQHF. As DNA, the CDR3 is TGCGCCAGCAGCCAAGTGGATACGATGCGCAGGAATCAGCCCCAGCATTTT.

This clone showed up just a few times. The chain joins TRBV27 to TRBJ2-7; 9 bases match TRBD1. The J segment lost 2 bases and the V segment lost 5 bases, leaving 4 bases of the junction unmatched. Germline V gene sequence: CDR1 MNHEY, CDR2 SMNVEV (reference sequence). The CDR3 totals 14 residues. The CDR3 sequence is CASSAGTGTYEQYF. CDR3 in DNA: TGTGCCAGCAGTGCCGGGACAGGGACCTACGAGCAGTACTTC.

This clone was seen only once. This chain uses TRBV4-2 with TRBJ2-7, with D unclear. Germline CDR1 is LGHNA and CDR2 is YNFKEQ. This CDR3 has 15 amino acids. V was shortened by 0 bases and J by 1 base, with 10 bases between the two germline ends. For the CDR3, the DNA is TGTGCCAGCAGCCAAGATATAGCCGCATCCTACGAGCAGTACTTC. Its translation: CASSQDIAASYEQYF.